This T cell receptor (beta chain) comes out of a study of T cell responses to AZD1222 COVID-19 vaccine. Study-wide findings and caveats: Clonal diversity was possibly underestimated; the donors were predominantly white British and more often female. Only 5 or 6 people who got AZD1222 tested seropositive at baseline. Reportedly, nearly half the spike-specific TCRs target unmutated variant regions.

As for this clone: Its antigen remains unknown.

Pooling covered second doses at about 4 or about 12 weeks. Assay: immunoSEQ multiplex PCR; the TCRdb copy retains only in-frame clones and omits some. The sample holds under 150,000 clones, about nine tenths seen once. The germline gives CDR1 SGHAT, CDR2 FQNNGV. The CDR3 totals 15 residues. Trimming stripped 0 bases from V and 1 base from J, with 7 bases between. The J gene is TRBJ2-4, the V gene TRBV11-2, with a tentative D call TRBD2 (6 bases). This specimen consisted of peripheral blood, obtained 28 days after the second AZD1222 dose. This clonotype was sampled from an adult who received the AZD1222 COVID-19 vaccine. The CDR3 loop reads CASSLDRGAKNIQYF. DNA of the CDR3: TGTGCCAGCAGCTTAGATCGGGGGGCCAAAAACATTCAGTACTTC.